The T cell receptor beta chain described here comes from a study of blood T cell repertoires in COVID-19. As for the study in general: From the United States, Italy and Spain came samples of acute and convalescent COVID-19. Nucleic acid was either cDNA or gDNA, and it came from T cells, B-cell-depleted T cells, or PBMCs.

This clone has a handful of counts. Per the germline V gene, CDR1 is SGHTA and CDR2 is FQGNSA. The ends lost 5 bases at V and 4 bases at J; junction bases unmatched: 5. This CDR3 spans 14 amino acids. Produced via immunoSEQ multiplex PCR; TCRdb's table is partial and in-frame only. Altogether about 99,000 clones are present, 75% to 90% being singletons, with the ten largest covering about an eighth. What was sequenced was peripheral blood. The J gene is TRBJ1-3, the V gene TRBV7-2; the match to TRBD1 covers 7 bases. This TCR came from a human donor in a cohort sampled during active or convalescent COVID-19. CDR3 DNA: TGTGCCAGCAGCAGAGGGACAGCCGGAAACACCATATATTTT. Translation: CASSRGTAGNTIYF.